This TCR beta chain was captured by sequencing in a study of T cells expressing NK-cell markers. Study background: HCMV seropositivity characterized seven of the eight sequenced donors, and seronegativity one.

TCRdb re-called the 5' RACE reads and catalogs CDR3 proteins one per entry, DNA excluded. Its clone listing holds about 400,000 distinct CDR3 sequences. The CDR3 spans 14 residues. Germline V lookup: CDR1 LNHDA, CDR2 SQIVND (reference sequence). This clonotype was obtained from a woman aged 45-60 years in good health. Input material: blood T cells: a sorted CD56 or NKG2C T cell subset, CD4+ or CD8+ T cells, or bulk PBMC T cells (not recorded which). This sequence joins TRBV19 and TRBJ2-1; TCRdb calls TRBD1, which cannot be checked without DNA. This CDR3 reads CASSATGISDEQFF.